The clone carrying this T cell receptor beta chain was seen repeatedly, ten times or more. The antigen remains unidentified. Germline V gene data show CDR1 as MNHEY and CDR2 as SMNVEV (reference sequence). The V end was cut by 4 bases, the J end by 0 bases, with 10 bases between. The CDR3 extends over 16 amino acids. The source of the sample is a study of T-cell reconstitution after alpha-beta-depleted transplantation in children. Whole-study findings and limits: Some patients' high day-60 TCRbeta diversity was attributed to recipient cells surviving conditioning. One year post-transplant, T-cell counts and diversity were largely derived from T cells produced anew. Reportedly, only several hundred clones from non-depleted graft cells drove alpha-beta T-cell counts at about two months.

Unique molecular identifiers were incorporated into the prepared TCRbeta library. TCRdb used MiXCR to reprocess the PCR reads, holding one entry per CDR3 protein. The repertoire includes around 300,000 distinct CDR3 sequences, 7.5% to 9% of them detected once, and approximately 8.6% sits in the top ten. This clonotype originated in a female patient under 10 years old who had a stem cell transplant for Fanconi anemia, so the T cells may come from the graft donor. The source was peripheral blood, collected 360 days after TCRalphabeta/CD19-depleted stem cell transplant. The V and J genes are TRBV27 and TRBJ1-6, with D perhaps TRBD1 (5 bases). CDR3 in amino acids: CASSSDDSSYNSPLHF. CDR3 DNA: TGTGCCAGCAGTTCGGACGACAGCTCCTATAATTCACCCCTCCACTTT.